These 9 T cell receptor beta chains were all obtained from the same sample, sequenced in a study of blood T cell repertoires in COVID-19. Repertoires were generated with immunoSEQ multiplex PCR, while TCRdb's copy carries only in-frame clones and drops some. The sample includes 250,000 or so clones, around four fifths of them seen just once. The sequenced sample was peripheral blood. These receptor sequences come from a woman aged 70 to 79 with acute or convalescent COVID-19.

V and J are TRBV3-1 (or the pseudogene TRBV3-2) and TRBJ1-2; D uncertain. The CDR3 runs 11 residues. V was pared by 0 bases and J by 6 bases, with 2 bases between. From germline, CDR1 is LGHDT and CDR2 YNNKEL (reference sequence). This chain's CDR3 is CASSQDNGYTF. The CDR3 DNA sequence: TGTGCCAGCAGCCAAGATAATGGCTACACCTTC.

The rearrangement links TRBV2 to TRBJ1-1, with TRBD1 identical over 8 bases. V lost 7 bases to trimming and J lost 1 base; unmatched junction nucleotides: 8. This CDR3 spans 15 amino acids. Germline CDR1 SNHLY, CDR2 FYNNEI. Written as DNA, the CDR3 is TGTGCCAGCACCAATGCCGGGACAGGGAACACTGAAGCTTTCTTT. Translating gives CASTNAGTGNTEAFF.

The V and J genes are TRBV5-1 and TRBJ2-3, with 7 nucleotides matching TRBD1. CDR3 size: 16 residues. The J segment lost 6 bases and the V segment lost 0 bases, leaving 10 bases of the junction unmatched. Germline lookup yields CDR1 SGHRS and CDR2 YFSETQ. CDR3 sequence: CASSLDTTGRVDTQYF. The CDR3 nucleotides are TGCGCCAGCAGCTTGGACACGACAGGGCGGGTGGATACGCAGTATTTT.

This clone was seen once. CDR3: CASSYRRAGSGNTIYF. The CDR3 coding sequence is TGTGCCAGCAGTTACCGACGAGCCGGGTCTGGAAACACCATATATTTT. This sequence joins TRBV6-2 or TRBV6-3 and TRBJ1-3; D not certain. Per germline, CDR1 MNHEY and CDR2 SVGEGT. This CDR3 region has 16 residues. V was shortened by 2 bases and J by 1 base, with 12 bases between the two germline ends.

This clone has a handful of counts. The V call is TRBV5-1, the J call TRBJ2-1; 7 bases agree with TRBD2. Germline CDR1 and CDR2: SGHRS and YFSETQ. The CDR3 consists of 14 residues. V trimming: 0 bases; J trimming: 5 bases; junction bases outside the gene matches: 2. The CDR3 DNA sequence: TGCGCCAGCAGCTTGGGTGGGACTAACAATGAGCAGTTCTTC. Translating it yields CASSLGGTNNEQFF.

In its sample, this clone was seen once. V usage is TRBV6-5 and J usage is TRBJ1-1; 7 nucleotides match TRBD1. The CDR3 spans 13 residues. V lost 6 bases, J lost 2 bases, and 3 bases stayed unmatched. CDR1 is MNHEY and CDR2 is SVGAGI in the germline V gene. CDR3 sequence: CASRWDSNTEAFF. The CDR3 DNA reads as TGTGCCAGCAGATGGGACAGCAACACTGAAGCTTTCTTT.

V and J are TRBV5-8 and TRBJ1-4, with a possible D match to TRBD1 (5 bases). Trimming cost V 4 bases and J 5 bases, with 24 bases left between them. The CDR3 has 18 residues. Germline V gives CDR1 SGHTS, CDR2 YDEGEE. Written as DNA, the CDR3 is TGTGCCAGCAGCCCCCGGGAGGGGAATTTCGTACTGAATGAAAAACTGTTTTTT. It is translated as CASSPREGNFVLNEKLFF.

V gene TRBV6-6 combines with J gene TRBJ1-5, with D unresolved. Germline V CDR1 and CDR2: MNHNY, SVGAGI (reference sequence). V lost 8 bases, J lost 5 bases, and 16 bases lay in between. The CDR3 loop spans 14 amino acids. The CDR3 sequence is CASRPTKPYQPQHF. In DNA form, the CDR3 reads TGTGCCAGCCGCCCCACTAAGCCTTATCAGCCCCAGCATTTT.

The chain employs TRBV6-2 or TRBV6-3 and TRBJ1-6; D possibly corresponds to TRBD1 (5 bases). V was pared by 2 bases and J by 8 bases, with 7 bases between. The V gene's germline CDR1 is MNHEY and CDR2 SVGEGT. This CDR3 is built from 13 residues. For the CDR3, the DNA is TGTGCCAGCAGTTACGGGGCGGATTCACCCCTCCACTTT. Its protein product is CASSYGADSPLHF.